The clone carrying this T cell receptor beta chain was counted between two and nine times. As yet, its antigen is unknown. 5'RACE primed from the constant segment yielded TCR alpha and TCR beta cDNA libraries bearing sample barcodes and UMIs. Using its own MiXCR run on the 5' RACE reads, TCRdb lists one record per CDR3 protein. Of about 500,000 distinct CDR3 sequences in the sample, about a fifth were seen once. This specimen comes from a study of T-cell memory formation after mild COVID-19. General study findings and limits: Pre-infection memory held some responding clones, suggesting pre-existing cross-reactive T cells responded. A second wave of clones peaked on day 37, and their SARS-CoV-2 specificity went unconfirmed. Contracting clones localized mainly to CM and EM when CD4+ and mainly to EMRA when CD8+.

With V trimmed by 2 bases and J by 4 bases, 9 bases remained unmatched. The germline CDR1 and CDR2 sequences are KGHSH and LQKENI. The CDR3 runs to 16 residues. The sample comprised PBMCs or a T cell subset sorted from them (not recorded which). The TCR was taken from an adult woman who had mild COVID-19 (a few samples of this study predate the infection). Cell type and time point are not known. The J gene is TRBJ2-5, the V gene TRBV18, with 8 bases matching TRBD1. This chain's CDR3 is CASSPGILTGGETQYF. Written as DNA, the CDR3 is TGTGCCAGCTCACCAGGGATCCTTACAGGGGGAGAGACCCAGTACTTC.